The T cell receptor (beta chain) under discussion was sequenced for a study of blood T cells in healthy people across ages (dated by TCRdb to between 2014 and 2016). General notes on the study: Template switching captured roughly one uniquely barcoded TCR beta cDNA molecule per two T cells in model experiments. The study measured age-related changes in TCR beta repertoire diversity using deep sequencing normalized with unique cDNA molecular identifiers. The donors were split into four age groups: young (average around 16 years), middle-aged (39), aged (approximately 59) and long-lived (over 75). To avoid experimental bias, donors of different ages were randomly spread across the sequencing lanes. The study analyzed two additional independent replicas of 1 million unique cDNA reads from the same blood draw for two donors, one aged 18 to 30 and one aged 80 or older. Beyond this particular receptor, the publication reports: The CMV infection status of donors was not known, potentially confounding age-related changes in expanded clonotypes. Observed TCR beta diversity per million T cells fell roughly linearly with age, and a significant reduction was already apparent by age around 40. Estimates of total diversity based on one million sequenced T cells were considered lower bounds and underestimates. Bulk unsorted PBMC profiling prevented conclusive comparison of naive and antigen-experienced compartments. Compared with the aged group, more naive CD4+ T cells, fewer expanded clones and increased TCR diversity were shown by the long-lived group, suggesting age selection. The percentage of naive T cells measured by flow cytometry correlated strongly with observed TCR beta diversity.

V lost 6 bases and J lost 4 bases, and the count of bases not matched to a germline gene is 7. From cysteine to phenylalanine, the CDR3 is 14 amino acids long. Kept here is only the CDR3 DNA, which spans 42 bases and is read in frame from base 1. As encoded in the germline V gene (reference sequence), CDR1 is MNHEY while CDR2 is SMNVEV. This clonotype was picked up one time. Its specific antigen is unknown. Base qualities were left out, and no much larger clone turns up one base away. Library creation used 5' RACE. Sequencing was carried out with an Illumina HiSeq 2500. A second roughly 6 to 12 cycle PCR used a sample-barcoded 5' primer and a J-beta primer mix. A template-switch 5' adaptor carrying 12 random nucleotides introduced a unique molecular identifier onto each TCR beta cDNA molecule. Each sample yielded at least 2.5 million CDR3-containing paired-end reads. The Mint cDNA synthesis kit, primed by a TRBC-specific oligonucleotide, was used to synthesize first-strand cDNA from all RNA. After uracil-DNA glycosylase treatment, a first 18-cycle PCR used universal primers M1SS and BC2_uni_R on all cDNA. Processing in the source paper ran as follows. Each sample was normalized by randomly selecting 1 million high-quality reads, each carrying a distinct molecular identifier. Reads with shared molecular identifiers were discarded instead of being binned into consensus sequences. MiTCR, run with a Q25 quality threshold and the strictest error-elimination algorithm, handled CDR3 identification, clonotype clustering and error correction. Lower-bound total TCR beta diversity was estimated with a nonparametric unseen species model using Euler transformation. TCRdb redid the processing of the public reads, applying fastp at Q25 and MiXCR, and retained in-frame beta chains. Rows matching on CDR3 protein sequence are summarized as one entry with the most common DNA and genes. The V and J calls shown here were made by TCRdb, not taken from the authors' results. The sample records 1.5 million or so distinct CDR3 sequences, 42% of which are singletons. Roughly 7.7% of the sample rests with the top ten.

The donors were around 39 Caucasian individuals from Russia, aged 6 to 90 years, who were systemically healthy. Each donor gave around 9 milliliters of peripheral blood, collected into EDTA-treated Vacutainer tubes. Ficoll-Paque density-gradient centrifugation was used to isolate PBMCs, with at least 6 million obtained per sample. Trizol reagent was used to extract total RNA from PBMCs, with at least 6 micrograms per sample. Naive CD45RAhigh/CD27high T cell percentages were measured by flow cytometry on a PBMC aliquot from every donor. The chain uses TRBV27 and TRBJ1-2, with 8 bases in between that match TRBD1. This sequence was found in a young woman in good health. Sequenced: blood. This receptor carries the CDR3 CASRSMDRVYGYTF. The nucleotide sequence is TGTGCCAGCAGGTCAATGGACAGGGTCTATGGCTACACCTTC.